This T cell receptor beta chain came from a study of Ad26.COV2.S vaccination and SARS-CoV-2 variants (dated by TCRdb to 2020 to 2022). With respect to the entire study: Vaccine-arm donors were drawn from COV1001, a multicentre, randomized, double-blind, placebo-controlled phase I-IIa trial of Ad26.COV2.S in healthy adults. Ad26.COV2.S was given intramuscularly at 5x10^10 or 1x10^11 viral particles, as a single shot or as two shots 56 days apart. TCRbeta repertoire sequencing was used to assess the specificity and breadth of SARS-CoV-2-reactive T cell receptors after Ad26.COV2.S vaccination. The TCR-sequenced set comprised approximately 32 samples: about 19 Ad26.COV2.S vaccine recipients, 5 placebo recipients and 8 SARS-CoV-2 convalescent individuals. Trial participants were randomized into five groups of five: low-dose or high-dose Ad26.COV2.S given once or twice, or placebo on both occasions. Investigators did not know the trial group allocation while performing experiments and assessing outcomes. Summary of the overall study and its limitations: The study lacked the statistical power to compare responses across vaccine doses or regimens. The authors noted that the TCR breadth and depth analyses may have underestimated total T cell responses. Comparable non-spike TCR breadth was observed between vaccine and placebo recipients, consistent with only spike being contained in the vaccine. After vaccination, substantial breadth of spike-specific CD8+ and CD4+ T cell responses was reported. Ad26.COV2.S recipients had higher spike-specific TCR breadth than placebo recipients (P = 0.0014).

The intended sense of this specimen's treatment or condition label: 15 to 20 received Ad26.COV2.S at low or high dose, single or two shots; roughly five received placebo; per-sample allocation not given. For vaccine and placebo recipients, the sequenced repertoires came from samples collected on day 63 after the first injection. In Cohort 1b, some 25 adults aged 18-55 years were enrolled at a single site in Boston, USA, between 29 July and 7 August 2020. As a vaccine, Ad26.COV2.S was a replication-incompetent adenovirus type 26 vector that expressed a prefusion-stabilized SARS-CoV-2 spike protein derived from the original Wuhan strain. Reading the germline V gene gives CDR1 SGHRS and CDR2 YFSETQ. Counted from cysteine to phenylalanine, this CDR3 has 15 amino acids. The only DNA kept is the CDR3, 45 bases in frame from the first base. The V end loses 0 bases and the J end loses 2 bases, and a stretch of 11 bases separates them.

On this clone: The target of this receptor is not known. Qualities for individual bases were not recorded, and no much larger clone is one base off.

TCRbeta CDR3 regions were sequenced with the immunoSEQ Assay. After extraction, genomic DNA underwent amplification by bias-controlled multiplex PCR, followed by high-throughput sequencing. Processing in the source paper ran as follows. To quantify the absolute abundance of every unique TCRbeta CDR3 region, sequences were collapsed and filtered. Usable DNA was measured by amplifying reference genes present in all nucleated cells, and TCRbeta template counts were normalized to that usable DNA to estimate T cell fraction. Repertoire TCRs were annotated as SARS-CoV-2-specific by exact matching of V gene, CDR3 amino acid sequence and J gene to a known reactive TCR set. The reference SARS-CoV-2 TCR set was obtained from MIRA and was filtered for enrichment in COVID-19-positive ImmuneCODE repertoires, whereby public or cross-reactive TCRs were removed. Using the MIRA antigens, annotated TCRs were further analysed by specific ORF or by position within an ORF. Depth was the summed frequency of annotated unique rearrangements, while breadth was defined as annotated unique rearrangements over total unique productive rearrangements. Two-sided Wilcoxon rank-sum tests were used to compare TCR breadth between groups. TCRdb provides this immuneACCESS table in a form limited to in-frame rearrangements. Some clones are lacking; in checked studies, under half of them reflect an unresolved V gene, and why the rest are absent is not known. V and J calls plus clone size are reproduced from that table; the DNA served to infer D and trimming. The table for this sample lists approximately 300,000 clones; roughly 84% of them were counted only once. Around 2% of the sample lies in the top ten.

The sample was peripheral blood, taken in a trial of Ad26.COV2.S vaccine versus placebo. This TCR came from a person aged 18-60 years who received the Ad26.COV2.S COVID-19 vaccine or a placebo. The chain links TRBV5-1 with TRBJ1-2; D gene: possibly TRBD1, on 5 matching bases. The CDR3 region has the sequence CASSLERGRNYGYTF. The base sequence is TGCGCCAGCAGCTTGGAACGGGGACGGAACTATGGCTACACCTTC. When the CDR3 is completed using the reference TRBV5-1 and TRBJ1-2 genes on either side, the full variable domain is KAGVTQTPRYLIKTRGQQVTLSCSPISGHRSVSWYQQTPGQGLQFLFEYFSETQRNKGNFPGRFSGRQFSNSRSEMNVSTLELGDSALYLCASSLERGRNYGYTFGSGTRLTVV.